This T cell receptor (beta chain) was sequenced during a study of blood T cell repertoires in COVID-19. Study-wide background: The United States, Italy and Spain provided the acute and convalescent COVID-19 samples. PBMCs, B-cell-depleted T cells, or T cells were the source of the cDNA or gDNA that made up the material.

The germline V gene has CDR1 SGHVS and CDR2 FQNEAQ. This CDR3 is 14 amino acids long. Trimming pared 6 bases from V and 6 bases from J, leaving 18 bases between. Per the original methods: Estimates of nucleated cell counts were drawn from the amplification of reference gene primers. Only in-frame clones appear in the TCRdb table, and some are missing; sequencing was by immunoSEQ multiplex PCR. That table gives V, J and clone size, and the DNA gave D and trimming. The sample lists roughly 130,000 clones, about three quarters occurring once. The source is a man aged 45 to 65 with acute or convalescent COVID-19. The J gene is TRBJ2-7, the V gene TRBV7-8; maybe TRBD2 (5 bases). The sequenced material came from peripheral blood. In nucleotides, the CDR3 is TGTGCCAGCAGACCCGGGCCAAGCGGTGGCGAGCAGTACTTC. It encodes CASRPGPSGGEQYF.